Following are 17 T cell receptor beta chains from one sample sequenced in a study of shared clonotypes between healthy human individuals (dated by TCRdb to about 2020). Libraries were built with the immunoSEQ multiplex PCR assay. TCRdb holds this immuneACCESS table with in-frame rearrangements only. Some clones are missing; in checked studies, unresolved V genes explain under half, and the rest has no known cause. This sample lists some 1 million clones; 65% to 80% were detected once. The ten largest clones capture less than 1.5% of the sample. The sequencing sample was made of memory CD4+ T cells sorted from blood. In light of the paper, this sample's cell subset or site label describes: CD45RA-negative fraction. The origin of the receptors is a young man in good health.

The chain carries TRBV2 and TRBJ2-3; 13 bases fit TRBD2. This CDR3 contains 14 residues. Per the germline V gene, CDR1 is SNHLY and CDR2 is FYNNEI. Trimming at V came to 10 bases and at J to 3 bases, leaving 4 bases not matched to a gene. CDR3 sequence (DNA): TGTGCCACCCAACTAGCGGGAGGGACAGATACGCAGTATTTT. Translated: CATQLAGGTDTQYF.

The CDR3 region has the DNA TGTGCCAGCAGCTTGGGACTAGCGGGAAACTACGAGCAGTACTTC. This translates into CASSLGLAGNYEQYF. The rearrangement links TRBV5-4 to TRBJ2-7, with 11 bases lining up with TRBD2. V lost 0 bases to trimming and J lost 3 bases; unmatched junction nucleotides: 2. Germline V lookup: CDR1 SGHNT, CDR2 YYREEE (reference sequence). CDR3 size: 15 residues.

The chain carries TRBV11-3 and TRBJ2-2, with D possibly being TRBD2 (5 bases). This CDR3 comprises 15 residues. Germline V CDR1 and CDR2: SGHNT, YENEEA. With 5 bases removed from V and 2 bases from J, the gap between germline ends came to 12 bases. The CDR3 DNA follows: TGTGCCAGCAGCCTCGCGGGCCTAAACACCGGGGAGCTGTTTTTT. Translated, it gives CASSLAGLNTGELFF.

The rearrangement joins TRBV11-2 to TRBJ2-5; D remains ambiguous. Germline assignment: CDR1 SGHAT and CDR2 FQNNGV. This CDR3 comprises 13 residues. The germline V and J ends were trimmed by 7 bases and 2 bases, with 11 bases remaining between them. The CDR3 spells CASTRRSQETQYF. For the CDR3, the DNA is TGTGCCAGCACCAGGAGATCACAAGAGACCCAGTACTTC.

The chain couples TRBV5-6 to TRBJ2-3; D gene ambiguous. Trimming shortened V by 2 bases and J by 2 bases, and 9 bases separated the two germline ends. Germline lookup yields CDR1 SGHDT and CDR2 YYEEEE. There are 14 residues in the CDR3. CDR3 sequence: CASSFAVLTDTQYF. The CDR3 DNA follows: TGTGCCAGCAGCTTTGCGGTTCTCACAGATACGCAGTATTTT.

This clone was observed a few times. The chain has TRBV28 and TRBJ1-6; no definite D call. The CDR3 contains 10 residues. The ends were cut back, 10 bases at V and 14 bases at J, with 12 bases in the middle. CDR1 is MDHEN and CDR2 is SYDVKM in the germline V gene. CDR3 amino acids: CATYSGTLHF. In DNA form, the CDR3 reads TGTGCCACATACTCGGGCACCCTCCACTTT.

This clone has just a few counts. The gene calls are TRBV29-1 and TRBJ1-1; possible D gene TRBD1, 5 bases. This CDR3 spans 14 amino acids. CDR1 is SQVTM, CDR2 ANQGSEA, per germline. Trimming removed 6 bases at V and 5 bases at J, with 19 bases between. This chain's CDR3 is CSVPTGGRGTEAFF. The CDR3 region has the DNA TGCAGCGTCCCCACGGGAGGACGGGGGACTGAAGCTTTCTTT.

This sequence joins TRBV28 and TRBJ1-2; D is unresolved. The germline CDR1 and CDR2 sequences are MDHEN and SYDVKM. The CDR3 extends over 12 amino acids. The V end lost 7 bases, the J end lost 2 bases, and 8 bases lay between the germline ends. CDR3 protein: CASTLENYGYTF. Here the CDR3 DNA reads TGTGCCAGCACCCTAGAGAACTATGGCTACACCTTC.

CDR3 protein: CASSETGLPQETQYF. DNA of the CDR3: TGTGCCAGCAGTGAAACGGGTCTACCACAAGAGACCCAGTACTTC. The rearrangement uses TRBV6-1 and TRBJ2-5, with D unclear. Deletions cut 2 bases from V and 2 bases from J, with 12 bases between. Germline CDR1 and CDR2: MNHNS and SASEGT. The CDR3 covers 15 residues.

The table lists this clone with a few counts. This chain links TRBV28 with TRBJ1-6; the D is unclear. Trimming pared 6 bases from V and 2 bases from J, leaving 11 bases between. The CDR3 totals 15 residues. The germline V gene encodes CDR1 MDHEN and CDR2 SYDVKM. CDR3 amino acids: CASRPWQAYNSPLHF. The CDR3 nucleotides read TGTGCCAGCAGGCCTTGGCAGGCCTATAATTCACCCCTCCACTTT.

The chain employs TRBV30 and TRBJ2-7, with 11 bases matching TRBD2. The J segment lost 2 bases and the V segment lost 0 bases, leaving 3 bases of the junction unmatched. The CDR3 runs 15 residues. Germline values: CDR1 GTSNPN, CDR2 SVGIG (reference sequence). The CDR3 sequence is CAWSVLAGATYEQYF. The CDR3 DNA sequence: TGTGCCTGGAGTGTACTAGCGGGGGCTACCTACGAGCAGTACTTC.

The V call is TRBV7-9, the J call TRBJ2-5; D might be TRBD1 (5 bases). The ends were cut back, 1 base at V and 5 bases at J, with 20 bases in the middle. CDR1 SEHNR and CDR2 FQNEAQ come from the germline V gene (reference sequence). This CDR3 has 17 residues. CDR3 amino acids: CASSLEGFRNSGETQYF. DNA of the CDR3: TGTGCCAGCAGCTTAGAAGGGTTCAGGAACTCAGGGGAGACCCAGTACTTC. The full variable domain, completed using reference TRBV7-9 and TRBJ2-5, is DTGVSQNPRHKITKRGQNVTFRCDPISEHNRLYWYRQTLGQGPEFLTYFQNEAQLEKSRLLSDRFSAERPKGSFSTLEIQRTEQGDSAMYLCASSLEGFRNSGETQYFGPGTRLLVL.

This chain links TRBV10-3 with TRBJ2-3, with D maybe TRBD2 (6 bases). Trimming cost V 2 bases and J 0 bases, with 15 bases left between them. Germline V CDR1 and CDR2: ENHRY, SYGVKD. CDR3 size: 17 residues. The CDR3 here is CAISEGVIADSTDTQYF. CDR3 sequence (DNA): TGTGCCATCAGTGAGGGGGTGATAGCGGATAGCACAGATACGCAGTATTTT.

V is TRBV18 and J is TRBJ1-1; D possibly corresponds to TRBD1 (5 bases). In germline, CDR1 is KGHSH, CDR2 LQKENI. Trimming took 3 bases from V and 10 from J, leaving 18 bases between them. The CDR3 covers 14 residues. The CDR3 here is CASSPFAGGEGAFF. CDR3 DNA: TGTGCCAGCTCACCTTTCGCGGGAGGGGAAGGAGCTTTCTTT.

The chain uses TRBV11-2 and TRBJ2-5; 8 bases are shared with TRBD2. The V gene end was trimmed by 1 base and the J gene end by 5 bases; junction bases not matched to a gene: 6. This CDR3 spans 15 amino acids. Germline values: CDR1 SGHAT, CDR2 FQNNGV. CDR3 nucleotide sequence: TGTGCCAGCAGCTTAGTCGGCCAGCGGGAGGAGACCCAGTACTTC. It is translated as CASSLVGQREETQYF.

The J gene is TRBJ1-2, the V gene TRBV13; TRBD1 might be the D (6 bases). This CDR3 region has 17 residues. Germline lookup yields CDR1 PRHDT and CDR2 FYEKMQ (reference sequence). V was clipped by 1 base and J by 1 base, with 16 bases between them. The CDR3 DNA is TGTGCCAGCAGCTTAGACCGGACAGAGAGGATTAACTATGGCTACACCTTC. The encoded protein is CASSLDRTERINYGYTF.

With respect to this clone: Other DNA sequences in this sample translate to the same CDR3. The chain couples TRBV18 to TRBJ1-2, with a possible D match to TRBD1 (6 bases). CDR3 length: 13 residues. Trimming cost V 3 bases and J 6 bases, with 11 bases left between them. Germline V gene data show CDR1 as KGHSH and CDR2 as LQKENI. In DNA, the CDR3 is TGTGCCAGCTCACCGCAGGGGTTTGATGGCTACACCTTC. It codes for CASSPQGFDGYTF.